The entry below describes one T cell receptor (beta chain). What it recognizes is unknown. One end of the junction fails to match germline, which may point to a read error. The data are from a study of identical twins. Overall study findings and caveats: Cord blood's abundant beta clonotypes had fewer insertions, unlike memory repertoires.

It was template switching that added a universal primer site, and there were unique molecular identifiers on the cDNA. MiXCR was run by TCRdb on the 5' RACE reads, yielding one entry per CDR3 protein. The table has around 500,000 distinct CDR3 sequences, 14% seen once. Healthy Caucasian individuals made up all the donors. CDR1 LGHDT and CDR2 YNNKEL come from the germline V gene (reference sequence). There are 14 residues in the CDR3. The same sample was also used in a study of yellow fever vaccine responses in identical twins. From that report: Twins' vaccine T cell responses reportedly seemed partly convergent and partly personalized.

Sequenced material: CD4+ T cells sorted from blood. This clonotype was obtained from a woman under 30 in good health. J is TRBJ1-6 and V is TRBV3-1; D remains unclear. The chain's CDR3 is CASSLQSYNTPLHF. The CDR3 nucleotides read TGTGCCAGCAGCTTGCAGTCCTATAATACACCCCTCCACTTT.